These T cell receptor beta chains were read from a single sample in a study of shared clonotypes between healthy human individuals. The data were produced by immunoSEQ multiplex PCR, yet TCRdb's version contains in-frame clones alone and is incomplete. This table has about 1 million clones, around 75% appearing once. Sequencing was carried out using memory CD4+ T cells sorted from blood. Source of these receptors: a man in his late teens or twenties in good health. CDR3s include the opening cysteine and the closing phenylalanine or tryptophan. The size entry is marked missing in some rows and otherwise reads once, few, many or a size class.

clone_size: few
j_call: TRBJ2-2
v_call: TRBV7-2
cdr3_aa: CASSPPGLAGGTGELFF

clone_size: .
j_call: TRBJ1-3
v_call: TRBV28
cdr3_aa: CASSQGLGNTIYF

clone_size: .
j_call: .
v_call: TRBV29-1
cdr3_aa: CSVTSGFYEQYF

clone_size: .
j_call: TRBJ1-2
v_call: TRBV11-2
cdr3_aa: CASSLTTGNYGYTF

clone_size: .
j_call: TRBJ1-3
v_call: TRBV19
cdr3_aa: CASKEFSGNTIYF

clone_size: .
j_call: TRBJ2-7
v_call: TRBV5-4
cdr3_aa: CASRDATGPSLEQYF

clone_size: few
j_call: TRBJ1-2
v_call: TRBV10-3
cdr3_aa: CAISQGIGYTF

clone_size: once
j_call: TRBJ1-2
v_call: TRBV4-1
cdr3_aa: CASSQDGVLRPGGYTF

clone_size: .
j_call: TRBJ2-1
v_call: TRBV14
cdr3_aa: CASSPRVLAGGTREQFF

clone_size: few
j_call: TRBJ1-1
v_call: TRBV2
cdr3_aa: CASSATGFTEAFF

clone_size: .
j_call: TRBJ2-3
v_call: TRBV4-3
cdr3_aa: CASSQGTGAGGTDTQYF

clone_size: .
j_call: TRBJ2-1
v_call: TRBV5-1
cdr3_aa: CASSSLQGKEQFF

clone_size: .
j_call: TRBJ2-7
v_call: TRBV5-5
cdr3_aa: CASSFVGREQYF

clone_size: many
j_call: TRBJ2-1
v_call: TRBV5-1
cdr3_aa: CASSSQGGDEQFF

clone_size: .
j_call: TRBJ1-1
v_call: TRBV2
cdr3_aa: CASSRQGAGIGTEAFF

clone_size: few
j_call: TRBJ2-1
v_call: TRBV28
cdr3_aa: CASSLSVLREQFF

clone_size: .
j_call: TRBJ1-4
v_call: TRBV7-6
cdr3_aa: CASSSGTGGEKLFF